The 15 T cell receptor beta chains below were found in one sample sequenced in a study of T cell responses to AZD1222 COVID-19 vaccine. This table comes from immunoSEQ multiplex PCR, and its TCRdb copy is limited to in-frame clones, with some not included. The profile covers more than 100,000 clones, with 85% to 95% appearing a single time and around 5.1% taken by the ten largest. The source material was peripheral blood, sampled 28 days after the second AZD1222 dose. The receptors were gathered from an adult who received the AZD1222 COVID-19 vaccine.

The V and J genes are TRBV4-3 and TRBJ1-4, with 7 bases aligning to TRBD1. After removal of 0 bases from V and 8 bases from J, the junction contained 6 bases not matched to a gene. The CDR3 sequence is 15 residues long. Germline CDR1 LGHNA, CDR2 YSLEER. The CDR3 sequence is CASSQDLDRLEKLFF. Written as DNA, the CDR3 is TGCGCCAGCAGCCAAGATCTGGACAGGTTAGAAAAACTGTTTTTT.

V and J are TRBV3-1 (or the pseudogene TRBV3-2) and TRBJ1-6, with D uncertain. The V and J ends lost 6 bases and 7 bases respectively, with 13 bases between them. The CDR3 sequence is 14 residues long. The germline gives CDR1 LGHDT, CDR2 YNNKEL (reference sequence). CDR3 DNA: TGTGCCAGCAGAGCCCCTGCAGTAAATTCACCCCTCCACTTT. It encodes CASRAPAVNSPLHF.

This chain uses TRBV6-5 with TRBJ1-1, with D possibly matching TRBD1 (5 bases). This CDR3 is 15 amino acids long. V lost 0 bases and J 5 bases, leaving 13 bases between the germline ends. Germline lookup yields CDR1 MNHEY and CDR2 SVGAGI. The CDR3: CASSYSTRRGTEAFF. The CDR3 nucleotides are TGTGCCAGCAGTTACTCGACCCGGCGGGGGACTGAAGCTTTCTTT.

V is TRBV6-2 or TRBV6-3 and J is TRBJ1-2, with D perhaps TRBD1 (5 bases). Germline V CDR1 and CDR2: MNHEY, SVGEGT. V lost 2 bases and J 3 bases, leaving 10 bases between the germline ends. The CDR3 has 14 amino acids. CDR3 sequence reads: CASSYGGQDYGYTF. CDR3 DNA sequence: TGTGCCAGCAGTTACGGGGGTCAGGACTATGGCTACACCTTC.

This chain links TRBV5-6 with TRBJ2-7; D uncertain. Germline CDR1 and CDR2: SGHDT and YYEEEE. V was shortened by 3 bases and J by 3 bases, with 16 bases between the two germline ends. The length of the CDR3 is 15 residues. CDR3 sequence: CASSSQEHDNYEQYF. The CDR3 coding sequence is TGTGCCAGCAGCTCCCAAGAACATGACAACTACGAGCAGTACTTC.

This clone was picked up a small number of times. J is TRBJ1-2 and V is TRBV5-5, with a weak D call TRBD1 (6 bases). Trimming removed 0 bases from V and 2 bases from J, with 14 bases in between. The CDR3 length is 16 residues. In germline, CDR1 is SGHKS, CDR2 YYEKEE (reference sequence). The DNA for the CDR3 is TGTGCCAGCAGCTTGGGCAGGGGAGGGGAGAACTATGGCTACACCTTC. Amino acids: CASSLGRGGENYGYTF.

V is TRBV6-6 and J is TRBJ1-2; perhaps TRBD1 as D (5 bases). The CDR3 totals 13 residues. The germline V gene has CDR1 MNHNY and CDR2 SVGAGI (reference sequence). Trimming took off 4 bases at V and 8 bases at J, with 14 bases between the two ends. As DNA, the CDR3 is TGTGCCAGCAGTTCCTCAGGGTCTTGGGGCTACACCTTC. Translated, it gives CASSSSGSWGYTF.

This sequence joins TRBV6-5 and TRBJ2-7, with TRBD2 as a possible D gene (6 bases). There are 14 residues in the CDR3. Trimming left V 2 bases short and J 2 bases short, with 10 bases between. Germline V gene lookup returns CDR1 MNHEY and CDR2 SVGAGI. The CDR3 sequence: CASSYGGEPYEQYF. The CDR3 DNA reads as TGTGCCAGCAGTTACGGAGGGGAGCCCTACGAGCAGTACTTC.

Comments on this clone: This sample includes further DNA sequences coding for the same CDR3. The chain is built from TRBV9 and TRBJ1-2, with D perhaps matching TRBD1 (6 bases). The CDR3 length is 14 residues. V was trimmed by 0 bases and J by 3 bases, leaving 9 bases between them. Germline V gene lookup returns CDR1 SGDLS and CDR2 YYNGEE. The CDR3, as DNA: TGTGCCAGCAGCGTAGCGGCAGGGGACTATGGCTACACCTTC. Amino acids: CASSVAAGDYGYTF. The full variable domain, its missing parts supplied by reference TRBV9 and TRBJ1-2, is DSGVTQTPKHLITATGQRVTLRCSPRSGDLSVYWYQQSLDQGLQFLIQYYNGEERAKGNILERFSAQQFPDLHSELNLSSLELGDSALYFCASSVAAGDYGYTFGSGTRLTVV.

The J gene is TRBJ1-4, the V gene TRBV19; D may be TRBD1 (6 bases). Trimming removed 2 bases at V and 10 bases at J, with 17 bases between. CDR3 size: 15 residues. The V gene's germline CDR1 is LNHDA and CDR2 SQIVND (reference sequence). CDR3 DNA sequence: TGTGCCAGTAGTATACTGGGGGAAGGGGGTGGAAAACTGTTTTTT. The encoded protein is CASSILGEGGGKLFF.

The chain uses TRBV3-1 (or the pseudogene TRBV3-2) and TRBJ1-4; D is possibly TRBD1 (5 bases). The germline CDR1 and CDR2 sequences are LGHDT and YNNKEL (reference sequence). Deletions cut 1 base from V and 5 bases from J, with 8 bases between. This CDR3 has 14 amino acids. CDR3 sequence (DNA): TGTGCCAGCAGCCAAGGCGACAGCAATGAAAAACTGTTTTTT. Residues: CASSQGDSNEKLFF.

The CDR3 sequence is CASVPGRSYNEQFF. The CDR3, as DNA: TGTGCCAGCGTGCCGGGACGGAGCTACAATGAGCAGTTCTTC. The gene calls are TRBV3-1 (or the pseudogene TRBV3-2) and TRBJ2-1; D may correspond to TRBD1 or TRBD2 (5 bases each). The germline V and J ends were trimmed by 8 bases and 3 bases, with 14 bases remaining between them. This CDR3 comprises 14 residues. The germline V gene has CDR1 LGHDT and CDR2 YNNKEL (reference sequence).

CDR3 DNA sequence: TGCAGTGCTAGTAACGGGGAGGGCTACACCTTC. Translating gives CSASNGEGYTF. The gene calls are TRBV20-1 and TRBJ1-2; D unclear. Per the germline V gene, CDR1 is DFQATT and CDR2 is SNEGSKA (reference sequence). This CDR3 has 11 amino acids. The V gene lost 3 bases and the J gene lost 8 bases, with 10 bases spanning the gap.

This CDR3 reads CASSVGSAKDQPQHF. Written as DNA, the CDR3 is TGTGCCAGCAGCGTAGGTTCAGCGAAAGATCAGCCCCAGCATTTT. This sequence joins TRBV9 and TRBJ1-5, with D unresolved. Germline loops: CDR1 SGDLS, CDR2 YYNGEE. Trimming left V 0 bases short and J 5 bases short, with 12 bases between. This CDR3 spans 15 amino acids. Full variable domain (missing parts from reference TRBV9 and TRBJ1-5): DSGVTQTPKHLITATGQRVTLRCSPRSGDLSVYWYQQSLDQGLQFLIQYYNGEERAKGNILERFSAQQFPDLHSELNLSSLELGDSALYFCASSVGSAKDQPQHFGDGTRLSIL.

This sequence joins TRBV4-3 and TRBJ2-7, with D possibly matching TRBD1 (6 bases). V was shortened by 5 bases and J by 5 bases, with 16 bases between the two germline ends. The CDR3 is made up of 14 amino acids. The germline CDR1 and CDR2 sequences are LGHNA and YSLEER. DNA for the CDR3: TGCGCCAGCAGCGTTGTGGTAGGGGGACACGAGCAGTACTTC. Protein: CASSVVVGGHEQYF.